This T cell receptor beta chain was recorded in a study of high-grade serous ovarian cancer treatment subgroups. Study-wide results and caveats: Clonal relatedness tracked neoantigen level, and by trend copy number and mutation load. Without spatial data, bulk sequencing limits insight into HGSC tumor diversity. Different patients shared almost no repertoire; same-patient tumors shared about 0.11 to 0.79. CDR1 and CDR2 were left unanalyzed; analyses focused on CDR3.

A single count supports this clone. Its antigen is currently unknown. Other DNA sequences in the sample encode the same CDR3. CDR3 length: 16 residues. Germline CDR1 and CDR2: LGHNA and YSLEER. V gave up 0 bases and J gave up 4 bases, with 10 bases separating them. Tumor tissue was taken before any definitive surgery or chemotherapy was given. Here immunoSEQ multiplex PCR was the method, and the copy in TCRdb shows in-frame clones only, minus some. The sample carries around 9,600 clones, around 85% recorded once. The sequencing input was tumor tissue. The clonotype was recovered from a human donor with high-grade serous ovarian cancer. The chain has TRBV4-3 and TRBJ2-6; tentatively, D is TRBD1 (6 bases). CDR3 region: CASSQDRGSGANVLTF. CDR3 coding DNA: TGCGCCAGCAGCCAAGACAGGGGTTCGGGGGCCAACGTCCTGACTTTC.